This is a list of T cell receptor beta chains from one sample in a study of shared clonotypes between healthy human individuals. Clones were sequenced by immunoSEQ multiplex PCR, and TCRdb holds only the in-frame ones, with some missing. The sample comprises a few hundred thousand clones, around 81% of which are singletons, and around 13% rests with the top ten. The source material was PBMCs. The receptors stem from a woman aged 40 to 50 in good health. Some clones in this sample may be carry-over from other donors' samples. Each CDR3 is given with its conserved first and last residue. Fields, in order: V gene, D gene, clone size, J gene, CDR3 protein, CDR3 DNA. The D gene is left open where the match is weak. Not every row has a clone size; where given, it reads once, few, many or a size class.

TRBV7-2	TRBD1	-	TRBJ2-5	CASSPGGQTETQYF	TGTGCCAGCAGCCCAGGGGGACAGACGGAGACCCAGTACTTC
TRBV18	TRBD1	-	TRBJ2-7	CASSLHAGGEVQQYF	TGTGCCAGCTCACTTCACGCAGGGGGCGAGGTACAGCAGTACTTC
TRBV2	TRBD2	-	TRBJ2-3	CASRTRRGYTSTDTQYF	TGTGCCAGCAGGACGCGGCGGGGGTACACTAGCACAGATACGCAGTATTTT
TRBV6-1	-	-	TRBJ2-1	CASSPGSYNEQFF	TGTGCCAGCAGCCCAGGGTCCTACAATGAGCAGTTCTTC
TRBV28	TRBD2	-	TRBJ2-7	CASNRPGLADAYEQYF	TGTGCCAGCAACCGACCCGGGCTAGCGGACGCCTACGAGCAGTACTTC
TRBV6-1	TRBD2	few	TRBJ2-7	CASLGLSDSYEQYF	TGTGCCAGCCTGGGACTATCCGACTCCTACGAGCAGTACTTC
TRBV9	-	-	TRBJ2-7	CASSVSVGDYEQYF	TGTGCCAGCAGCGTATCTGTAGGGGACTACGAGCAGTACTTC
TRBV11-2	-	-	TRBJ1-1	CASSLVPQNTEAFF	TGTGCCAGCAGCTTAGTCCCCCAGAACACTGAAGCTTTCTTT
TRBV11-2	-	few	TRBJ2-4	CASSSPVTKNIQYF	TGTGCCAGCAGCTCCCCAGTCACCAAAAACATTCAGTACTTC
TRBV7-9	-	-	TRBJ2-5	CASSLVGGETQYF	TGTGCCAGCAGCTTAGTGGGTGGGGAGACCCAGTACTTC
TRBV6-6	TRBD1	-	TRBJ1-1	CASSLGGTGGEAFF	TGTGCCAGCAGTTTAGGGGGGACAGGGGGAGAAGCTTTCTTT
TRBV7-9	TRBD1	-	TRBJ1-2	CASSPVQGVNYGYTF	TGTGCCAGCAGCCCCGTACAGGGGGTAAACTATGGCTACACCTTC
TRBV6-1	TRBD1	-	TRBJ1-4	CASSWDRVKLFF	TGTGCCAGCAGTTGGGACAGGGTAAAACTGTTTTTT
TRBV5-1	TRBD1	-	TRBJ2-7	CASRLSPTGGDYEQYF	TGCGCCAGCAGGTTGTCGCCGACAGGGGGCGATTACGAGCAGTACTTC
TRBV28	-	many	TRBJ1-2	CASSFYGGLDGYTF	TGTGCCAGCAGTTTTTATGGGGGGCTTGACGGCTACACCTTC
TRBV7-9	-	-	TRBJ1-2	CASSLVGSGGYTF	TGTGCCAGCAGCTTAGTAGGCTCGGGTGGCTACACCTTC
TRBV27	TRBD1	-	TRBJ1-2	CASGKDRGLEGYTF	TGTGCCAGCGGAAAGGACAGGGGGTTGGAAGGCTACACCTTC
TRBV6-6	-	once	TRBJ2-5	CASSYPSWETQYF	TGTGCCAGCAGTTACCCTAGCTGGGAGACCCAGTACTTC
TRBV20-1	-	-	TRBJ2-3	CSASSHTQYF	TGCAGTGCTAGCTCACATACGCAGTATTTT
TRBV5-4	-	-	TRBJ2-3	CASSLVEDTQYF	TGTGCCAGCAGCTTGGTCGAGGATACGCAGTATTTT
TRBV4-2	-	-	TRBJ1-3	CASSRGGRAFSGNTIYF	TGTGCCAGCAGCCGCGGAGGGAGGGCCTTCTCTGGAAACACCATATATTTT
TRBV29-1	-	few	TRBJ2-5	CSVDPPGSGETQYF	TGCAGCGTTGATCCCCCAGGGTCTGGGGAGACCCAGTACTTC